This T cell receptor (beta chain) was identified during a study of tumor-infiltrating lymphocytes in primary liver carcinoma. Turning to this clonotype: Its matching antigen is unknown. Compared with germline, one end of the junction differs, possibly owing to a read error.

Researchers drew blood RNA from unsorted whole blood and extracted germline DNA as well. Donors were untreated and chronically infected with HBV. Peripheral blood, four milliliters, was collected prior to surgery. General study points: Significantly greater top-250-clone fractions characterized tumors relative to blood (p = 0.039). Tumor-adjacent and tumor-blood pairs shared a smaller degree of overlap than tumor region pairs.

The CDR3 is 15 residues long. CDR1 and CDR2 from the germline V gene are SGHNT and YYREEE (reference sequence). With around 520 ng total RNA as template and a constant-region primer, TCR beta cDNA was made. Three-round nested multiplex PCR performed with slightly modified ARM-PCR produced the TCR beta libraries. Two initial PCR rounds of approximately 10 cycles each paired TRBV1-TRBV30 forward primers with a C-beta reverse primer. TCRdb fed the multiplex PCR reads into MiXCR, producing one record per CDR3 protein. The sample yields fewer than 350,000 distinct CDR3 sequences, more than 55% seen once. The chain combines TRBV5-4 with TRBJ1-1; possibly TRBD1 for D (5 bases). The receptor was isolated from a man between 40 and 49 years old with primary liver carcinoma and hepatitis B virus infection. Sequencing input: peripheral blood. CDR3 region: CTSSLGAAMDTEAFF. The DNA for the CDR3 is TGTACCAGCAGCTTAGGGGCCGCCATGGACACTGAAGCTTTCTTT.